A selection of T cell receptor beta chains follows, all from one sample in a study of blood T cell repertoires in COVID-19. The table came from immunoSEQ multiplex PCR; TCRdb's copy has only in-frame clones and leaves some out. Of roughly 360,000 clones listed, 83% were seen once; the top ten hold approximately 5.4%. The sample comprised PBMCs or T cells enriched from blood (not recorded which). Receptor source: a woman aged 45-65 years who had recovered from COVID-19. Each CDR3 is given without its conserved first and last residue.

J: TRBJ1-2; V: TRBV5-1; CDR3: ASMLAKDRPTENNYGYT
J: TRBJ2-6; V: TRBV19; CDR3: ASSIIRLGRSSGANVLT
J: TRBJ1-2; V: TRBV7-8; CDR3: ASSLAGMTVVDGYT
J: TRBJ2-2; V: TRBV7-8; CDR3: ASSGQLVPGELF
J: TRBJ1-5; V: TRBV19; CDR3: ASSIGQVSYSNQPQH
J: TRBJ2-7; V: TRBV6-2/TRBV6-3; CDR3: ASSFRQGSGYEQY
J: TRBJ1-3; V: TRBV19; CDR3: ASSMRISGNTIY
J: TRBJ2-3; V: TRBV5-1; CDR3: ASSFTSGRGLDTQY
J: TRBJ1-3; V: TRBV19; CDR3: ASSIDLLGVRSSGNTIY
J: TRBJ1-2; V: TRBV9; CDR3: ASSVASGASGYT